The entry below describes one T cell receptor beta chain. The PCR contained 60 Vbeta and 13 Jbeta primers. Profiling relied on immunoSEQ multiplex PCR, and the TCRdb table lists in-frame clones only, not all of them. The table lists roughly 100,000 clones, 75% to 85% of them singletons. The CDR3 is 10 amino acids. Germline-derived CDR1 and CDR2 are SNHLY and FYNNEI. Trimming stripped 6 bases from V and 13 bases from J, with 10 bases between. The data stem from a study of cytomegalovirus exposure and HLA in healthy donors. J is TRBJ2-1 and V is TRBV2; D perhaps matches TRBD2 (5 bases). The sequenced sample was PBMCs. The receptor was derived from a man aged 25 to 40 in good health and CMV-seropositive. The CDR3 sequence is CASRDSAQFF. CDR3 nucleotides: TGTGCCAGCAGAGATAGCGCTCAGTTCTTC.